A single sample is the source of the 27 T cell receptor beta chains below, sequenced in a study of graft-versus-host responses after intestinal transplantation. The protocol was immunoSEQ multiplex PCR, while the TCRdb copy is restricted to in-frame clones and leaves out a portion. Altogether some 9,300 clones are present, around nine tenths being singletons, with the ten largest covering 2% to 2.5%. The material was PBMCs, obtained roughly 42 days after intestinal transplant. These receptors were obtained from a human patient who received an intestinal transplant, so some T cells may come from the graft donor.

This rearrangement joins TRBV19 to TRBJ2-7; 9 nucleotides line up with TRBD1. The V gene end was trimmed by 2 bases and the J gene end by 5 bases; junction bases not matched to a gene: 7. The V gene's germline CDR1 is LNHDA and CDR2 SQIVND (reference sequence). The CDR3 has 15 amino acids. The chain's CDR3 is CASSIPGQGIDEQYF. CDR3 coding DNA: TGTGCCAGTAGTATACCGGGACAGGGAATCGACGAGCAGTACTTC.

CDR3 sequence: CASSLWSWFRGTEAFF. The CDR3 DNA sequence: TGTGCCAGCAGCTTGTGGTCCTGGTTTAGGGGCACTGAAGCTTTCTTT. The rearrangement uses TRBV5-5 and TRBJ1-1; a possible D gene is TRBD1 (5 bases). V shed 1 base and J shed 4 bases, with 17 bases lying between them. Germline V gene sequence: CDR1 SGHKS, CDR2 YYEKEE (reference sequence). The CDR3 extends over 16 amino acids. The full variable domain, with the rest looked up from reference TRBV5-5 and TRBJ1-1, is DAGVTQSPTHLIKTRGQQVTLRCSPISGHKSVSWYQQVLGQGPQFIFQYYEKEERGRGNFPDRFSARQFPNYSSELNVNALLLGDSALYLCASSLWSWFRGTEAFFGQGTRLTVV.

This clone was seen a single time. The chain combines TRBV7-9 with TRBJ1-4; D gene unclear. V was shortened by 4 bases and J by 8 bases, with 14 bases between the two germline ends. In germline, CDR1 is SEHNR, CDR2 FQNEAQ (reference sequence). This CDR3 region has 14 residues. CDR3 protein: CASSSSTRGEKLFF. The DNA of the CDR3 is TGTGCCAGCAGCTCATCCACCCGAGGAGAAAAACTGTTTTTT. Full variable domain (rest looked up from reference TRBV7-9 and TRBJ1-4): DTGVSQNPRHKITKRGQNVTFRCDPISEHNRLYWYRQTLGQGPEFLTYFQNEAQLEKSRLLSDRFSAERPKGSFSTLEIQRTEQGDSAMYLCASSSSTRGEKLFFGSGTQLSVL.

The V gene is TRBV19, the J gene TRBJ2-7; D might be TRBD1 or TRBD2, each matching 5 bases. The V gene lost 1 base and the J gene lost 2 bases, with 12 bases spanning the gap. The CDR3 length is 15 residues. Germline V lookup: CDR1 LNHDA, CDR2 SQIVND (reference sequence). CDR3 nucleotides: TGTGCCAGTAGTATAGTGGGGACCTCGACCTACGAGCAGTACTTC. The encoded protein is CASSIVGTSTYEQYF.

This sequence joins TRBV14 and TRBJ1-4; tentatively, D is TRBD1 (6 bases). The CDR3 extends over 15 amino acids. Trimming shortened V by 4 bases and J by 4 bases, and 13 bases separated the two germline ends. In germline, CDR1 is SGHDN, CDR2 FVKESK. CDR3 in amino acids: CASSLQDSLNEKLFF. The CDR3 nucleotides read TGTGCCAGCAGCCTACAGGACAGCCTTAATGAAAAACTGTTTTTT.

The CDR3 is CSVGADGNTEAFF. The DNA for the CDR3 is TGCAGCGTTGGGGCGGACGGGAACACTGAAGCTTTCTTT. The rearrangement uses TRBV29-1 and TRBJ1-1; D is unresolved. Germline loops: CDR1 SQVTM, CDR2 ANQGSEA. This CDR3 has 13 amino acids. V lost 4 bases and J lost 1, with 10 bases in between.

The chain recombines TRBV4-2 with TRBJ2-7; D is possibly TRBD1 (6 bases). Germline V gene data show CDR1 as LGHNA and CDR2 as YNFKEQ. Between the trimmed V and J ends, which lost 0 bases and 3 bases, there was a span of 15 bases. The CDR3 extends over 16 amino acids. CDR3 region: CASSQDQGLAVYEQYF. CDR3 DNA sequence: TGTGCCAGCAGCCAAGATCAGGGGCTAGCCGTCTACGAGCAGTACTTC.

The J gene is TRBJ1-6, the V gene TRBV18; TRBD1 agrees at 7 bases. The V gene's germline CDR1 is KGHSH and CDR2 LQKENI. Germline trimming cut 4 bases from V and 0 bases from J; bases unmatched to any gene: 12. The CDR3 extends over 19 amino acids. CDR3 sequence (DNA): TGTGCCAGCTCACTCCGGGGACAGAAAAAGAGCTCCTATAATTCACCCCTCCACTTT. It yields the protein CASSLRGQKKSSYNSPLHF.

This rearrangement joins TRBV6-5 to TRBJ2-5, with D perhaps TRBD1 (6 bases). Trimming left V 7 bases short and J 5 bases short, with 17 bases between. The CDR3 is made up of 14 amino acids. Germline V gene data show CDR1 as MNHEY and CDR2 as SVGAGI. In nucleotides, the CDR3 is TGTGCCAGCATGCCGCAGGGGCCACGGGAGACCCAGTACTTC. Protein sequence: CASMPQGPRETQYF.

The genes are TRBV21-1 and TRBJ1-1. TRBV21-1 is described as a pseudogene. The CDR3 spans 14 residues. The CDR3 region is CASSIKVVRTEAFF. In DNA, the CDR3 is TGTGCCAGCAGCATCAAAGTAGTTCGCACTGAAGCTTTCTTT.

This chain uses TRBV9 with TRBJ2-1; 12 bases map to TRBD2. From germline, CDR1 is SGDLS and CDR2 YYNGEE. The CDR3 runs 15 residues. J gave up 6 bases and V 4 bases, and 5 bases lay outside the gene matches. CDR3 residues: CASSFLAGGSNEQFF. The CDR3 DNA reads TGTGCCAGCAGCTTCCTAGCGGGAGGGAGCAATGAGCAGTTCTTC.

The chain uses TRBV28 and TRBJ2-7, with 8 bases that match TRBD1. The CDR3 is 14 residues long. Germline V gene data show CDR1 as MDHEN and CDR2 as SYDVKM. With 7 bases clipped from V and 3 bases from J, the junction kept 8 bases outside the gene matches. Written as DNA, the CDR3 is TGTGCCAGCACCCCCCCAGGGGGCGGCTACGAGCAGTACTTC. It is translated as CASTPPGGGYEQYF.

The CDR3: CASSLSPAGLTYEQYF. The CDR3 region has the DNA TGTGCCAGCAGCTTAAGCCCGGCAGGCCTAACCTACGAGCAGTACTTC. V and J are TRBV7-6 and TRBJ2-7; unclear D gene. Germline V gives CDR1 SGHVS, CDR2 FNYEAQ. The V gene lost 2 bases and the J gene lost 2 bases, with 16 bases spanning the gap. This CDR3 has 16 amino acids.

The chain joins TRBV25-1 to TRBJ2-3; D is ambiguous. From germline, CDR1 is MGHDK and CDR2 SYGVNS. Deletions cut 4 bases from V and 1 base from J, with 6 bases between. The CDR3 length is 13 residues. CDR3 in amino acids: CASSGRGTDTQYF. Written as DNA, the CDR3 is TGTGCCAGCAGTGGACGCGGCACAGATACGCAGTATTTT.

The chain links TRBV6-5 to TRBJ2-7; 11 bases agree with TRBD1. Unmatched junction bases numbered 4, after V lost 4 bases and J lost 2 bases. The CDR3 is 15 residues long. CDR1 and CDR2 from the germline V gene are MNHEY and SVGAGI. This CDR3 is CASSSGQGVPYEQYF. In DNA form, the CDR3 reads TGTGCCAGCAGTTCGGGACAGGGGGTTCCCTACGAGCAGTACTTC.

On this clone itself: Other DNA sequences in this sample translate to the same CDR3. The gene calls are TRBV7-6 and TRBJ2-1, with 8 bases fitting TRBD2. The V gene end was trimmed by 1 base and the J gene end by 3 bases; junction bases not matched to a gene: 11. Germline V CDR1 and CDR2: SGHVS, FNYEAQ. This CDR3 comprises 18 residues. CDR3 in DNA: TGTGCCAGCAGCTTAGGGGGGGGACTAGAGGGGGTCTACAATGAGCAGTTCTTC. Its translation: CASSLGGGLEGVYNEQFF.

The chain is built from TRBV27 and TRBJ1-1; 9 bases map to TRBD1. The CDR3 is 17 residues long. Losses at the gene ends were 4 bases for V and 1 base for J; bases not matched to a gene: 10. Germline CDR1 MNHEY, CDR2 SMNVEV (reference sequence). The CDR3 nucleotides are TGTGCCAGCAGTTCAACCGTCCGGGACAGGGCGAACACTGAAGCTTTCTTT. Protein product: CASSSTVRDRANTEAFF.

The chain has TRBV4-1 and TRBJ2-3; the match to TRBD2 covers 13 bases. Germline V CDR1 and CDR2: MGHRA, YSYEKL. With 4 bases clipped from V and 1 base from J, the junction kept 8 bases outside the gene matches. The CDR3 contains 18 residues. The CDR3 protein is CASSRTPTSGGGTDTQYF. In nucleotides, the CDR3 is TGCGCCAGCAGCCGCACCCCCACTAGCGGGGGGGGCACAGATACGCAGTATTTT.

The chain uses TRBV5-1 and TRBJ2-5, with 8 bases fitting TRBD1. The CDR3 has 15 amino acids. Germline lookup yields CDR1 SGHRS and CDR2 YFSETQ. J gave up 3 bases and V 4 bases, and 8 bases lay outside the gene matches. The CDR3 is CASSLATGGEETQYF. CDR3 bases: TGCGCCAGCAGCCTGGCCACAGGGGGAGAAGAGACCCAGTACTTC.

This CDR3 reads CASSVTSGLIEQYF. The CDR3 DNA sequence: TGTGCCAGCAGTGTAACTAGCGGGCTGATCGAGCAGTACTTC. The chain combines TRBV6-5 with TRBJ2-7; 9 nucleotides line up with TRBD2. V gave up 5 bases and J gave up 6 bases; unmatched junction bases: 8. Germline V gene data show CDR1 as MNHEY and CDR2 as SVGAGI. There are 14 residues in the CDR3.

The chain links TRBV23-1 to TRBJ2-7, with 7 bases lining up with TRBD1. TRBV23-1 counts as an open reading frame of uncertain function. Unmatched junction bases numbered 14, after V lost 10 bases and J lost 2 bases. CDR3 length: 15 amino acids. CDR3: CAIIETGNPTYEQYF. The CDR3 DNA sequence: TGCGCCATAATTGAGACAGGGAACCCAACCTACGAGCAGTACTTC.

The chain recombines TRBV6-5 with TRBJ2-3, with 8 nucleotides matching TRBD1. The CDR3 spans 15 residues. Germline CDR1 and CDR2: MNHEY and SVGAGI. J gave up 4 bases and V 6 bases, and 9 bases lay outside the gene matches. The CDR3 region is CASRTGQGAADTQYF. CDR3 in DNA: TGTGCCAGCAGAACGGGGCAGGGGGCCGCAGATACGCAGTATTTT.

The CDR3 reads CASSEAGPADTQYF. In DNA form, the CDR3 reads TGTGCCAGCAGTGAAGCCGGGCCCGCAGATACGCAGTATTTT. V is TRBV6-1 and J is TRBJ2-3; D unresolved. V was shortened by 0 bases and J by 4 bases, with 8 bases between the two germline ends. Germline CDR1 and CDR2: MNHNS and SASEGT. There are 14 residues in the CDR3.

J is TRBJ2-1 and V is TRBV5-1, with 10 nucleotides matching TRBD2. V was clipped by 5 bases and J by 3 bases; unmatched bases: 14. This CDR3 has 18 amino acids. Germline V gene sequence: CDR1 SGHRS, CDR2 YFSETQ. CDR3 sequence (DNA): TGCGCCAGCAGTCCGACTAGCGGGTCATACCGGGTCTACAATGAGCAGTTCTTC. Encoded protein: CASSPTSGSYRVYNEQFF.

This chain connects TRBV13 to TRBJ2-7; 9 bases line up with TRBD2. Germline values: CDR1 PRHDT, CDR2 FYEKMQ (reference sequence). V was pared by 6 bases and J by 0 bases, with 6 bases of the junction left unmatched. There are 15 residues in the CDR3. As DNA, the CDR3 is TGTGCCAGCAGATCGAAGCGGGAGGCCTCCTACGAGCAGTACTTC. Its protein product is CASRSKREASYEQYF.

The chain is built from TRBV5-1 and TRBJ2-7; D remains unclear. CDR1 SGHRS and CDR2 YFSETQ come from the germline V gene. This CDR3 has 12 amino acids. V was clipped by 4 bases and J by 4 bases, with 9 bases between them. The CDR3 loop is CASSPDGYEQYF. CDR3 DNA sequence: TGCGCCAGCAGCCCAGACGGGTACGAGCAGTACTTC.

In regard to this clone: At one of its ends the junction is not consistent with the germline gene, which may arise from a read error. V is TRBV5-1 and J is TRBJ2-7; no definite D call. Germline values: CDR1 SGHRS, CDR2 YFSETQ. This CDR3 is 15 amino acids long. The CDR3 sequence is CASSRSPGNSYEKYF. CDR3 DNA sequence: TGCGCCAGCAGCCGCAGTCCAGGCAACTCCTACGAGAAGTACTTC.